This TCR beta chain was found in a study of tumor-infiltrating lymphocytes in primary liver carcinoma. At the level of the study: Stage T1-T3 N0M0 and a size of 4.2 to 10 cm characterized the tumors. Study findings and constraints: Compared with blood, tumor repertoires held significantly more in their top 250 clones. Less overlap was seen in tumor-adjacent and tumor-blood pairs than in tumor region pairs.

Extraction of RNA together with DNA used 20-30 mg of unsorted bulk tissue. Primary liver carcinoma, confirmed by histopathology, was surgically resected. With a constant-region primer, TCR beta cDNA was made from approximately 520 ng of total RNA. Generation of the TCR beta libraries relied on three nested multiplex PCR rounds using slightly modified ARM-PCR. Forward primers for TRBV1-TRBV30 and a C-beta reverse primer served the first two PCR rounds, at roughly 10 cycles each. MiXCR, run by TCRdb on the multiplex PCR reads, gives a single entry per CDR3 protein. The data show about 120,000 distinct CDR3 sequences, roughly 75% seen once. CDR1 is SGHAT, CDR2 FQNNGV, per germline. This CDR3 is 16 amino acids long. A note on this clonotype: Its target is unknown. At one of its ends the junction is not consistent with the germline gene, which may arise from a read error.

Sequenced input: tumor-adjacent normal liver tissue. This chain uses TRBV11-2 with TRBJ1-2, with D perhaps matching TRBD1 (6 bases). This TCR came from a woman in her fifties or sixties with primary liver carcinoma and hepatitis B virus infection. The CDR3 protein is CSSSLGTPEVFYSYTF. In DNA, the CDR3 is TGCTCCAGCAGCCTCGGGACACCGGAGGTGTTCTATAGCTACACCTTC.